This record concerns one T cell receptor beta chain sequence. This sample stems from a study of blood T cell repertoires in COVID-19. Study at large: There were acute and convalescent COVID-19 samples, and they came from the United States, Italy and Spain. PBMCs, B-cell-depleted T cells, or T cells provided the cDNA or gDNA that made up the material.

Sequencing was performed with immunoSEQ multiplex PCR; in TCRdb, only in-frame clones are kept and a portion is missing. The data show 250,000 to 350,000 clones, around 90% seen once. Deletions cut 8 bases from V and 2 bases from J, with 10 bases between. This CDR3 contains 13 residues. In germline, CDR1 is MNHEY, CDR2 SMNVEV (reference sequence). Participants spanned ages about 18 to 95 years and resided in around 25 US areas. The sample was PBMCs or T cells enriched from blood (not recorded which). The chain combines TRBV27 with TRBJ1-5, with D unclear. The clonotype was recovered from a woman aged 18-29 years with acute COVID-19. CDR3 loop: CASANSGNQPQHF. The CDR3 DNA follows: TGTGCCAGCGCGAATTCGGGCAATCAGCCCCAGCATTTT.